The next 18 T cell receptor beta chains were all read from a single sample in a study of blood T cell repertoires in COVID-19. The method was immunoSEQ multiplex PCR; TCRdb's version includes in-frame clones alone and lacks a portion of them. The sample includes about 180,000 clones, approximately 87% seen only once; the top ten take around 20%. Sequencing used peripheral blood. The receptors stem from a man in his 70s with active or convalescent COVID-19.

The chain combines TRBV9 with TRBJ1-5; the D is unclear. Trimming removed 0 bases from V and 5 bases from J, with 6 bases in between. The germline CDR1 and CDR2 sequences are SGDLS and YYNGEE. The CDR3 sequence is 13 residues long. DNA of the CDR3: TGTGCCAGCAGCGTAGACTCGCATCAGCCCCAGCATTTT. Translated: CASSVDSHQPQHF.

This chain connects TRBV18 to TRBJ1-1; no reliable D call. Germline V lookup: CDR1 KGHSH, CDR2 LQKENI. There are 13 residues in the CDR3. The ends were cut back, 6 bases at V and 4 bases at J, with 12 bases in the middle. CDR3 DNA: TGTGCCAGCTCCGCCGAACGGGGCACTGAAGCTTTCTTT. This codes for CASSAERGTEAFF.

The chain employs TRBV29-1 and TRBJ2-3, with 7 bases that match TRBD1. The V gene end was trimmed by 3 bases and the J gene end by 6 bases; junction bases not matched to a gene: 6. The CDR3 is 13 residues long. CDR1 is SQVTM, CDR2 ANQGSEA, per germline. Here the CDR3 reads CSVEGQRLDTQYF. The CDR3, as DNA: TGCAGCGTTGAGGGACAGAGATTGGATACGCAGTATTTT.

This clone came up a few times. This CDR3 reads CASRREGVTEAFF. The CDR3 DNA is TGTGCCAGCAGAAGGGAGGGGGTCACTGAAGCTTTCTTT. The chain employs TRBV2 and TRBJ1-1, with D perhaps matching TRBD1 (6 bases). The CDR3 is 13 amino acids. Trimming removed 6 bases at V and 4 bases at J, with 12 bases between. Germline values: CDR1 SNHLY, CDR2 FYNNEI.

The chain combines TRBV7-9 with TRBJ1-1; D remains ambiguous. Trimming stripped 5 bases from V and 5 bases from J, with 15 bases between. The CDR3 is made up of 14 amino acids. The germline V gene encodes CDR1 SEHNR and CDR2 FQNEAQ (reference sequence). Here the CDR3 reads CASSGQPHNTEAFF. The CDR3, as DNA: TGTGCCAGCAGCGGGCAGCCTCATAATACTGAAGCTTTCTTT.

The rearrangement uses TRBV9 and TRBJ1-1; the D is unclear. Germline lookup yields CDR1 SGDLS and CDR2 YYNGEE. The V and J ends lost 0 bases and 3 bases respectively, with 9 bases between them. CDR3 length equals 14 residues. The chain's CDR3 is CASSVGQWYTEAFF. The CDR3 nucleotides are TGTGCCAGCAGCGTAGGTCAGTGGTACACTGAAGCTTTCTTT.

The rearrangement joins TRBV6-5 to TRBJ1-5, with 10 bases lining up with TRBD1. The length of the CDR3 is 16 residues. CDR1 MNHEY and CDR2 SVGAGI come from the germline V gene. V shed 4 bases, J shed 6 bases, and the junction held 9 bases outside the gene matches. The CDR3 protein is CASSSSGQGSFQPQHF. In DNA form, the CDR3 reads TGTGCCAGCAGTTCATCGGGACAGGGGAGCTTTCAGCCCCAGCATTTT.

The gene calls are TRBV4-3 and TRBJ1-2, with 8 bases aligning to TRBD1. Germline V lookup: CDR1 LGHNA, CDR2 YSLEER. Losses at the gene ends were 5 bases for V and 3 bases for J; bases not matched to a gene: 5. The CDR3 consists of 14 residues. The CDR3 nucleotides are TGCGCCAGCAGCTCCTCGACAGGGGACTATGGCTACACCTTC. Translated: CASSSSTGDYGYTF.

V usage is TRBV2 and J usage is TRBJ2-1; 10 positions match TRBD2. Germline lookup yields CDR1 SNHLY and CDR2 FYNNEI. This CDR3 has 15 amino acids. V lost 6 bases and J lost 2; bases outside the gene matches: 4. The CDR3 coding sequence is TGTGCCAGCAGCCGCGGGACTAGCGCCTACAATGAGCAGTTCTTC. It encodes CASSRGTSAYNEQFF.

The CDR3 nucleotides are TGTGCCAGCAGCCCCGGCAGACTCTATGGCTACACCTTC. Protein product: CASSPGRLYGYTF. The chain carries TRBV6-5 and TRBJ1-2; D ambiguous. V lost 6 bases, J lost 4 bases, and 12 bases lay in between. Per the germline V gene, CDR1 is MNHEY and CDR2 is SVGAGI. There are 13 residues in the CDR3.

The rearrangement links TRBV9 to TRBJ1-4; D is perhaps TRBD1 (5 bases). Germline-derived CDR1 and CDR2 are SGDLS and YYNGEE. The CDR3 runs 13 residues. Trimming shortened V by 3 bases and J by 8 bases, and 11 bases separated the two germline ends. The CDR3 loop is CASSEGVDEKLFF. For the CDR3, the DNA is TGTGCCAGCAGCGAAGGGGTCGACGAAAAACTGTTTTTT.

The count of this clone is one. This rearrangement joins TRBV4-1 to TRBJ1-6; 8 nucleotides line up with TRBD1. Germline CDR1 and CDR2: MGHRA and YSYEKL. The CDR3 contains 16 residues. Trimming cost V 0 bases and J 8 bases; bases outside gene matches: 6. In DNA form, the CDR3 reads TGCGCCAGCAGCCAAGATCGGGACAGGAGTTATTCACCCCTCCACTTT. Residues: CASSQDRDRSYSPLHF.

This chain links TRBV28 with TRBJ1-1; no clear D gene. The CDR3 spans 15 residues. V gave up 3 bases and J gave up 0 bases, with 11 bases separating them. The germline V gene has CDR1 MDHEN and CDR2 SYDVKM. CDR3 sequence: CASSLPGEVNTEAFF. CDR3 DNA: TGTGCCAGCAGTTTGCCCGGGGAGGTGAACACTGAAGCTTTCTTT.

V usage is TRBV5-1 and J usage is TRBJ1-4; the match to TRBD1 covers 7 bases. Trimming at V came to 7 bases and at J to 4 bases, leaving 7 bases not matched to a gene. The CDR3 spans 14 residues. Germline assignment: CDR1 SGHRS and CDR2 YFSETQ. The CDR3 loop reads CASQAQGGNEKLFF. CDR3 DNA sequence: TGCGCCAGCCAAGCGCAGGGGGGTAATGAAAAACTGTTTTTT. The entire variable domain, with the rest obtained from reference TRBV5-1 and TRBJ1-4, is as follows: KAGVTQTPRYLIKTRGQQVTLSCSPISGHRSVSWYQQTPGQGLQFLFEYFSETQRNKGNFPGRFSGRQFSNSRSEMNVSTLELGDSALYLCASQAQGGNEKLFFGSGTQLSVL.

This clone has just one count. The chain combines TRBV5-4 with TRBJ2-1; 9 bases fit TRBD2. V lost 6 bases and J lost 12; bases outside the gene matches: 19. The CDR3 loop spans 16 amino acids. The germline V gene has CDR1 SGHNT and CDR2 YYREEE (reference sequence). The CDR3 nucleotides read TGTGCCAGCAACCCAACAGCGGGAGGCCCTACATATGGGCAGTTCTTC. Translation: CASNPTAGGPTYGQFF.

This clone was picked up a small number of times. The V gene is TRBV7-9, the J gene TRBJ1-4; D perhaps matches TRBD1 (5 bases). The CDR3 contains 15 residues. Germline V gene sequence: CDR1 SEHNR, CDR2 FQNEAQ (reference sequence). Trimming removed 7 bases from V and 7 bases from J, with 19 bases in between. The CDR3 spells CASTPDSSRGEKLFF. The CDR3 region has the DNA TGTGCCAGCACCCCAGACAGCTCCCGCGGTGAAAAACTGTTTTTT.

The chain uses TRBV7-9 and TRBJ2-3; D not resolved. The germline V gene encodes CDR1 SEHNR and CDR2 FQNEAQ (reference sequence). The ends were cut back, 4 bases at V and 3 bases at J, with 8 bases in the middle. The CDR3 runs 13 residues. CDR3 nucleotide sequence: TGTGCCAGCAGCTCGAGAGTTACAGATACGCAGTATTTT. Protein sequence: CASSSRVTDTQYF.

This chain joins TRBV7-8 and TRBJ1-5; 8 bases fit TRBD1. With 3 bases clipped from V and 2 bases from J, the junction kept 6 bases outside the gene matches. Germline lookup yields CDR1 SGHVS and CDR2 FQNEAQ. The CDR3 has 16 residues. The CDR3 region is CASSFGQGTRNQPQHF. Written as DNA, the CDR3 is TGTGCCAGCAGCTTTGGACAGGGAACGCGCAATCAGCCCCAGCATTTT.